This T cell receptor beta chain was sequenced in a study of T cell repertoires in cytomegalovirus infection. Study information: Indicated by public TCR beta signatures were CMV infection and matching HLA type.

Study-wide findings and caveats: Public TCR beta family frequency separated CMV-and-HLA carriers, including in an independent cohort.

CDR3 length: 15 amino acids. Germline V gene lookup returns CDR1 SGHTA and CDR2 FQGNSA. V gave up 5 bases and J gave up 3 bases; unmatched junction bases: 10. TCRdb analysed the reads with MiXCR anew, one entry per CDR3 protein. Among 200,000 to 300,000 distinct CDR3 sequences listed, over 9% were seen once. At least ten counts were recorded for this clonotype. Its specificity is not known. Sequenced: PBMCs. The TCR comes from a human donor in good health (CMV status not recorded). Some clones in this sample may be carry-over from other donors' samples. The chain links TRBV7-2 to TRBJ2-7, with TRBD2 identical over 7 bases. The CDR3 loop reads CASSPRWERGYEQYF. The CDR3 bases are TGTGCCAGCAGCCCAAGATGGGAGCGGGGCTACGAGCAGTACTTC.